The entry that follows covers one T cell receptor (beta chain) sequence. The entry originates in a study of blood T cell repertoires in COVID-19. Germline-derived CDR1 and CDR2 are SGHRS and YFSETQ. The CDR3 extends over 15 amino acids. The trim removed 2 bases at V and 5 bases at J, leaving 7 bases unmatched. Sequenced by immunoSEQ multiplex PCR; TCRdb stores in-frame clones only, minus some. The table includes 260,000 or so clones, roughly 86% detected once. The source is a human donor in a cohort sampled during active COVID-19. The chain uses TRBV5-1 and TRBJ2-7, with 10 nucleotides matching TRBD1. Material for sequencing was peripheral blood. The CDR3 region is CASSFEGTGADEQYF. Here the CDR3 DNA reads TGCGCCAGCAGCTTCGAGGGGACAGGGGCCGACGAGCAGTACTTC.